The source of this TCR beta chain is a study of shared clonotypes between healthy human individuals. CDR1 and CDR2 from the germline V gene are MNHEY and SVGAGI. The CDR3 runs to 15 residues. The ends were cut back, 0 bases at V and 3 bases at J, with 8 bases in the middle. Sequencing used immunoSEQ multiplex PCR; TCRdb keeps in-frame clones, though not all of them. Found here are 400,000 to 600,000 clones, around 96% of them singletons; the top ten hold about 0.067%. A single count supports this clone. V gene TRBV6-5 combines with J gene TRBJ2-2; no clear D. The sample taken for sequencing was naive CD4+ T cells sorted from blood. As to subset: CD45RA+ positively selected. The sequence was collected from a woman younger than 45 in good health. CDR3 DNA sequence: TGTGCCAGCAGTTACTCGTACCGACACACCGGGGAGCTGTTTTTT. Its protein product is CASSYSYRHTGELFF.